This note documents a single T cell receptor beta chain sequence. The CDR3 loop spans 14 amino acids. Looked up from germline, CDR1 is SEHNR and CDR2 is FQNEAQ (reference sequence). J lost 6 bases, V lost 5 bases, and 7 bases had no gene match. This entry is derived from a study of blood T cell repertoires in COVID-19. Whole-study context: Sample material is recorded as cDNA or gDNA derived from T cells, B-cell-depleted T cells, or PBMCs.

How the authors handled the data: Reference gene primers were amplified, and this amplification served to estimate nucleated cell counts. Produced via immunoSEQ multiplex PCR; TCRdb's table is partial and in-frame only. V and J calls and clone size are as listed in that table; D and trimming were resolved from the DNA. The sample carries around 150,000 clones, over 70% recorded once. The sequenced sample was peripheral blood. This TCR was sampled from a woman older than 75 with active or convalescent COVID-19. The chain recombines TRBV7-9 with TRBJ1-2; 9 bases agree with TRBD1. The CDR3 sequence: CASSKGQGSDGYTF. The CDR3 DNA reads TGTGCCAGCAGCAAGGGACAGGGTTCGGATGGCTACACCTTC.